This T cell receptor beta chain appears in the sequencing data of a study of long-term antiretroviral therapy in people with HIV. Across the study: Sampling started about a decade before the 2015 immediate-ART recommendation. Study results and caveats: Clonal populations expanded prior to ART predominated within the repertoire at all time points. Against controls, HIV repertoires showed narrower ranges of CDR3 length.

It was version v3.0 of the immunoSEQ assay that was run at survey level. Sequenced by immunoSEQ multiplex PCR; TCRdb stores in-frame clones only, minus some. The table lists under 20,000 clones, about four fifths of them singletons, with around 15% in the top ten. The CDR3 is 15 amino acids. Per the germline V gene, CDR1 is WNHNN and CDR2 is SYGVQD (reference sequence). Between the trimmed V and J ends, which lost 0 bases and 5 bases, there was a span of 10 bases. On this clone itself: Antigen: not known.

The rearrangement joins TRBV10-1 to TRBJ1-4; D is perhaps TRBD1 (5 bases). The sequencing used unsorted PBMCs, collected 0.3 years after starting antiretroviral therapy. The clonotype was recovered from a woman aged 50 to 60 with HIV. Here the CDR3 reads CASSESGGRNEKLFF. The CDR3 nucleotides are TGCGCCAGCAGTGAGTCCGGGGGACGAAATGAAAAACTGTTTTTT.